This TCR beta chain came from a study of control samples from healthy donors and cancer patients (dated by TCRdb to 2020 to 2022). CDR1 and CDR2, per the germline V gene, are SGHTA and FQGNSA. The CDR3 goes from the cysteine to the phenylalanine over 19 residues. Just CDR3 DNA is preserved here, 57 bases in frame from base 1. V is shortened by 3 bases, J by 0 bases, and the region joining them spans 21 bases. Libraries were prepared through the immunoSEQ multiplex PCR assay. The clones in this table, taken by TCRdb from immuneACCESS, are in-frame only. Not every clone is retained; where verified, under half of the shortfall comes from an unresolved V gene, and the cause of the rest is unknown. Counted in this sample were over 30,000 clones; approximately 86% of them appeared once. The top ten constitute 1.5% to 2% of the sample. Concerning this clone: The clone's antigen remains unknown. No clone much larger than this one lies a single base away; base qualities are absent.

The sequenced material came from PBMCs. This TCR was sampled from a woman in her 40s with lung cancer. The chain was built from TRBV7-2 and TRBJ1-3, with TRBD1 perhaps the D gene, on 6 matching bases. The nucleotide sequence is TGTGCCAGCAGCTTTGTGGGGGGCCGATACCGCAGCTCTGGAAACACCATATATTTT. Its translation is CASSFVGGRYRSSGNTIYF. Reference TRBV7-2 and TRBJ1-3 genes cover what lies past the CDR3, so the full variable domain is GAGVSQSPSNKVTEKGKDVELRCDPISGHTALYWYRQSLGQGLEFLIYFQGNSAPDKSGLPSDRFSAERTGGSVSTLTIQRTQQEDSAVYLCASSFVGGRYRSSGNTIYFGEGSWLTVV.